This passage covers 26 T cell receptor beta chains from one sample sequenced in a study of a mutant IDH1 vaccine in newly diagnosed glioma. No antigen has been identified for these receptors. Using immunoSEQ multiplex PCR, the repertoire was profiled, and TCRdb retains in-frame clones only, with some absent. Altogether tens of thousands of clones are present, approximately 84% being singletons, with the ten largest covering under 8.5%. Time point described: week 23, last vaccination. The content of each vaccine dose was 300 ug of mutant IDH1 20-mer peptide, and topical imiquimod accompanied it. The source was PBMCs, collected from a glioma patient whose treatment included an IDH1 peptide vaccine. The receptors were sampled from a woman in her late teens or twenties with glioma.

The chain is built from TRBV30 and TRBJ2-1, with D perhaps matching TRBD1 or TRBD2 (5 bases each). This CDR3 comprises 14 residues. Germline V CDR1 and CDR2: GTSNPN, SVGIG (reference sequence). V was clipped by 4 bases and J by 2 bases, with 12 bases between them. In nucleotides, the CDR3 is TGTGCCTGGATAATTGAGGGGCCCTACAATGAGCAGTTCTTC. Its translation is CAWIIEGPYNEQFF.

The genes are TRBV5-4 and TRBJ2-5; D is uncertain. Germline V CDR1 and CDR2: SGHNT, YYREEE (reference sequence). The CDR3 is made up of 15 amino acids. V was clipped by 5 bases and J by 3 bases, with 17 bases between them. The CDR3 coding sequence is TGTGCCAGCAGACCCTCCGAGACCAGCGAAGAGACCCAGTACTTC. Its protein is CASRPSETSEETQYF. Full variable domain (outside the CDR3, taken from reference TRBV5-4 and TRBJ2-5): ETGVTQSPTHLIKTRGQQVTLRCSSQSGHNTVSWYQQALGQGPQFIFQYYREEENGRGNFPPRFSGLQFPNYSSELNVNALELDDSALYLCASRPSETSEETQYFGPGTRLLVL.

The chain joins TRBV6-6 to TRBJ1-5; the D is unclear. This CDR3 spans 15 amino acids. In germline, CDR1 is MNHNY, CDR2 SVGAGI (reference sequence). V lost 6 bases, J lost 0 bases, and 12 bases lay in between. The chain's CDR3 is CASSPLRSSNQPQHF. The CDR3 coding sequence is TGTGCCAGCAGCCCTCTAAGGTCTAGCAATCAGCCCCAGCATTTT.

The CDR3 spells CASRGTAAKNIQYF. CDR3 DNA: TGTGCCTCCCGGGGGACAGCCGCCAAAAACATTCAGTACTTC. The genes are TRBV6-6 and TRBJ2-4; the D gene is possibly TRBD1 (7 bases). This CDR3 comprises 14 residues. V gave up 11 bases and J gave up 1 base, with 15 bases separating them. Germline-derived CDR1 and CDR2 are MNHNY and SVGAGI (reference sequence).

J is TRBJ2-1 and V is TRBV18, with D tentatively TRBD1 (5 bases). The CDR3 spans 16 residues. V lost 0 bases, J lost 6 bases, and 15 bases lay in between. From germline, CDR1 is KGHSH and CDR2 LQKENI. As DNA, the CDR3 is TGTGCCAGCTCACCACCTTCCGGACACTACTTCAATGAGCAGTTCTTC. Translated, it gives CASSPPSGHYFNEQFF.

This sequence joins TRBV5-1 and TRBJ1-4; TRBD1 matches at 10 bases. The V gene's germline CDR1 is SGHRS and CDR2 YFSETQ. The CDR3 has 14 amino acids. Trimming took 3 bases from V and 6 from J; bases not matched to a gene: 2. In nucleotides, the CDR3 is TGCGCCAGCAGCTCCGGACAGGGGGATGAAAAACTGTTTTTT. The encoded protein is CASSSGQGDEKLFF.

The chain joins TRBV27 to TRBJ1-2; possibly TRBD1 for D (5 bases). CDR1 and CDR2 from the germline V gene are MNHEY and SMNVEV (reference sequence). V was cut by 0 bases and J by 4 bases, with 9 bases left in between. This CDR3 has 14 residues. Here the CDR3 reads CASSLSLGAYGYTF. The CDR3 bases are TGTGCCAGCAGTTTATCTTTAGGGGCCTATGGCTACACCTTC.

The chain couples TRBV4-3 to TRBJ2-1; D unresolved. Per the germline V gene, CDR1 is LGHNA and CDR2 is YSLEER. The CDR3 length is 9 residues. The V end lost 4 bases, the J end lost 12 bases, and 4 bases lay between the germline ends. The CDR3 spells CASSPGQFF. The DNA for the CDR3 is TGCGCCAGCAGCCCGGGGCAGTTCTTC.

As to this clone: Germline is not matched at one junction end, which may reflect a read error. J is TRBJ1-4 and V is TRBV30, with 10 bases aligning to TRBD1. CDR1 is GTSNPN and CDR2 is SVGIG in the germline V gene (reference sequence). The CDR3 contains 16 residues. For the CDR3, the DNA is TGTGCCTGGAGTGGACAAACCGGGACAGGGGTACGTGGATTTAGTTTT. It encodes CAWSGQTGTGVRGFSF.

The rearrangement joins TRBV9 to TRBJ2-5; 7 bases line up with TRBD1. The J segment lost 1 base and the V segment lost 1 base, leaving 1 base of the junction unmatched. The CDR3 has 14 amino acids. Germline V CDR1 and CDR2: SGDLS, YYNGEE. The CDR3 coding sequence is TGTGCCAGCAGCGTATGGGACAGCCAAGAGACCCAGTACTTC. Protein product: CASSVWDSQETQYF.

The rearrangement uses TRBV7-9 and TRBJ1-1; D ambiguous. The CDR3 totals 15 residues. The germline CDR1 and CDR2 sequences are SEHNR and FQNEAQ (reference sequence). Trimming took off 2 bases at V and 0 bases at J, with 10 bases between the two ends. The CDR3 is CASSLLGYMNTEAFF. CDR3 in DNA: TGTGCCAGCAGCTTATTGGGTTACATGAACACTGAAGCTTTCTTT. Complete variable domain (other parts from reference TRBV7-9 and TRBJ1-1): DTGVSQNPRHKITKRGQNVTFRCDPISEHNRLYWYRQTLGQGPEFLTYFQNEAQLEKSRLLSDRFSAERPKGSFSTLEIQRTEQGDSAMYLCASSLLGYMNTEAFFGQGTRLTVV.

The V and J genes are TRBV2 and TRBJ2-2; 8 bases fit TRBD2. The germline V gene encodes CDR1 SNHLY and CDR2 FYNNEI. After removal of 3 bases from V and 4 bases from J, the junction contained 10 bases not matched to a gene. The CDR3 extends over 17 amino acids. Here the CDR3 reads CASSDPSGRGVTGELFF. The CDR3 nucleotides are TGTGCCAGCAGTGACCCCAGCGGGAGAGGGGTCACCGGGGAGCTGTTTTTT.

The chain joins TRBV7-2 to TRBJ1-5; 9 bases are a match to TRBD1. This CDR3 has 15 residues. V lost 5 bases, J lost 7 bases, and 9 bases stayed unmatched. Per the germline V gene, CDR1 is SGHTA and CDR2 is FQGNSA. CDR3: CASSQAGTGQQPQHF. CDR3 sequence (DNA): TGTGCCAGCAGCCAAGCCGGGACAGGGCAACAGCCCCAGCATTTT.

In this sample, this clone turned up a few times. The chain uses TRBV6-6 and TRBJ1-1; D is unresolved. The CDR3 has 13 amino acids. With 4 bases removed from V and 4 bases from J, the gap between germline ends came to 10 bases. The germline gives CDR1 MNHNY, CDR2 SVGAGI (reference sequence). The CDR3 here is CASSSLGSTEAFF. Written as DNA, the CDR3 is TGTGCCAGCAGTTCCTTGGGTAGCACTGAAGCTTTCTTT.

This clone was seen a handful of times. The J gene is TRBJ2-5, the V gene TRBV29-1; D is possibly TRBD2 (6 bases). The CDR3 has 13 residues. V lost 3 bases and J lost 5, with 13 bases in between. Germline V lookup: CDR1 SQVTM, CDR2 ANQGSEA. The CDR3 is CSVDRAGRETQYF. DNA for the CDR3: TGCAGCGTTGATAGGGCAGGGAGGGAGACCCAGTACTTC.

J is TRBJ1-5 and V is TRBV5-8; no clear D. The germline gives CDR1 SGHTS, CDR2 YDEGEE. Trimming stripped 4 bases from V and 6 bases from J, with 14 bases between. The CDR3 spans 14 residues. For the CDR3, the DNA is TGTGCCAGCAGCACTGGGGATGTGGGTCAGCCCCAGCATTTT. Translated, it gives CASSTGDVGQPQHF.

The V gene is TRBV5-1, the J gene TRBJ2-1; maybe TRBD1 (6 bases). The germline V gene has CDR1 SGHRS and CDR2 YFSETQ. Trimming cost V 0 bases and J 1 base, with 11 bases left between them. This CDR3 has 16 residues. The chain's CDR3 is CASSLATGFSYNEQFF. DNA for the CDR3: TGCGCCAGCAGCTTGGCCACAGGGTTTTCCTACAATGAGCAGTTCTTC.

V and J are TRBV12-5 and TRBJ2-6; D is undetermined. This CDR3 comprises 18 residues. The V end was cut by 0 bases, the J end by 5 bases, with 17 bases between. Germline loops: CDR1 LGHNT, CDR2 FRNRAP. As DNA, the CDR3 is TGTGCTAGTGGTTTGGTGACGGACCCTAGGCGGAGGGCCAACGTCCTGACTTTC. Protein sequence: CASGLVTDPRRRANVLTF. The variable domain in full, completed from reference TRBV12-5 and TRBJ2-6, reads DARVTQTPRHKVTEMGQEVTMRCQPILGHNTVFWYRQTMMQGLELLAYFRNRAPLDDSGMPKDRFSAEMPDATLATLKIQPSEPRDSAVYFCASGLVTDPRRRANVLTFGAGSRLTVL.

A remark on this clone: The junction departs from germline at one end; a sequencing error may be responsible. The rearrangement joins TRBV7-7 to TRBJ2-7; D possibly uses TRBD1 or TRBD2 (5 bases each). The V gene's germline CDR1 is SSHAT and CDR2 FNYEAQ (reference sequence). The length of the CDR3 is 14 residues. The DNA of the CDR3 is TGTGCTAGCAGCTTATTGTCTGGGGGTGGCGAGCAGTACTTC. The encoded protein is CASSLLSGGGEQYF.

This chain links TRBV27 with TRBJ1-1, with D tentatively TRBD1 (6 bases). The CDR3 loop spans 16 amino acids. Trimming shortened V by 9 bases and J by 0 bases, and 20 bases separated the two germline ends. Per germline, CDR1 MNHEY and CDR2 SMNVEV (reference sequence). CDR3 amino acids: CASFSPGGGMNTEAFF. CDR3 DNA sequence: TGTGCCAGTTTCTCGCCGGGGGGGGGCATGAACACTGAAGCTTTCTTT.

The chain uses TRBV13 and TRBJ2-2, with D possibly being TRBD1 or TRBD2 (5 bases each). The CDR3 consists of 16 residues. Deletions cut 4 bases from V and 0 bases from J, with 12 bases between. Germline V lookup: CDR1 PRHDT, CDR2 FYEKMQ (reference sequence). Here the CDR3 DNA reads TGTGCCAGCAGCTCCTCCGGGACGGCGAACACCGGGGAGCTGTTTTTT. Residues: CASSSSGTANTGELFF.

This clone was seen a handful of times. The V call is TRBV7-2, the J call TRBJ2-7, with D possibly TRBD2 on 6 matching bases. The CDR3 is 13 amino acids. V lost 4 bases and J 2 bases, leaving 9 bases between the germline ends. Germline lookup yields CDR1 SGHTA and CDR2 FQGNSA. The CDR3 sequence: CASSSLAAYEQYF. The CDR3 DNA reads TGTGCCAGCAGCTCGTTAGCGGCCTACGAGCAGTACTTC.

This chain links TRBV10-3 with TRBJ1-2; weak D call: TRBD1 (6 bases). The ends were cut back, 3 bases at V and 7 bases at J, with 15 bases in the middle. Germline-derived CDR1 and CDR2 are ENHRY and SYGVKD. There are 14 residues in the CDR3. This CDR3 reads CAISDYRDVGGYTF. Written as DNA, the CDR3 is TGTGCCATCAGTGATTACAGGGATGTAGGTGGCTACACCTTC.

The V call is TRBV6-4, the J call TRBJ2-2; D perhaps matches TRBD1 (6 bases). This CDR3 is built from 15 residues. CDR1 is MRHNA, CDR2 SNTAGT, per germline. Trimming removed 6 bases at V and 5 bases at J, with 16 bases between. The CDR3 DNA reads as TGTGCCAGCAGCGCCGGGCCTGGGACAACCGGGGAGCTGTTTTTT. The encoded protein is CASSAGPGTTGELFF.

This sequence joins TRBV6-1 and TRBJ2-5, with D hard to call. The CDR3 has 14 amino acids. V was cut by 0 bases and J by 4 bases, with 9 bases left in between. Per the germline V gene, CDR1 is MNHNS and CDR2 is SASEGT. Here the CDR3 reads CASSEARPGETQYF. CDR3 nucleotide sequence: TGTGCCAGCAGTGAAGCGCGTCCGGGAGAGACCCAGTACTTC.

The gene calls are TRBV2 and TRBJ2-7; 9 bases fit TRBD1. V was clipped by 7 bases and J by 6 bases; unmatched bases: 4. Germline V gene sequence: CDR1 SNHLY, CDR2 FYNNEI. The CDR3 is 12 residues long. CDR3 amino acids: CASKQGAGEQYF. The CDR3 coding sequence is TGTGCCAGCAAACAGGGGGCAGGCGAGCAGTACTTC. Using reference TRBV2 and TRBJ2-7 for the parts outside the CDR3, the full variable domain is EPEVTQTPSHQVTQMGQEVILRCVPISNHLYFYWYRQILGQKVEFLVSFYNNEISEKSEIFDDQFSVERPDGSNFTLKIRSTKLEDSAMYFCASKQGAGEQYFGPGTRLTVT.